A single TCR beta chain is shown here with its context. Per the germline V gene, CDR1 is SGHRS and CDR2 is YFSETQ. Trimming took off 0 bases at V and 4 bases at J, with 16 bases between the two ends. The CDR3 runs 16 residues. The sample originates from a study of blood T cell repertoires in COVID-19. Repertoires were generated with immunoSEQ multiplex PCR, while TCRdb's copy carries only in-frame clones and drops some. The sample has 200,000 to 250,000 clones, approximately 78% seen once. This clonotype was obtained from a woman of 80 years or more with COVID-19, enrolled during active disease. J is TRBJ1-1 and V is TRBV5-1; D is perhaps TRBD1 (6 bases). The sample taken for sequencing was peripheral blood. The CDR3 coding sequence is TGCGCCAGCAGCTTGGAAGGACAGCCAGGCATCACTGAAGCTTTCTTT. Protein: CASSLEGQPGITEAFF.